This entry lists 8 T cell receptor beta chains sequenced from one sample in a study of cytomegalovirus exposure and HLA in healthy donors. The repertoire was sequenced with immunoSEQ multiplex PCR; TCRdb's copy has only in-frame clones and lacks some. The data hold about 72,000 clones, with around 95% observed a single time. Sequenced input: PBMCs. These receptors were taken from a woman aged 18-29 years in good health and CMV-seronegative.

The V gene is TRBV7-9, the J gene TRBJ1-2; 7 bases are a match to TRBD1. This CDR3 spans 15 amino acids. The germline V gene has CDR1 SEHNR and CDR2 FQNEAQ (reference sequence). V lost 5 bases to trimming and J lost 2 bases; unmatched junction nucleotides: 8. CDR3 nucleotides: TGTGCCAGCAGCGTACTAGACAGGGTAAACTATGGCTACACCTTC. As protein: CASSVLDRVNYGYTF.

V usage is TRBV6-4 and J usage is TRBJ2-1; a weak D match, TRBD2 (5 bases). Germline assignment: CDR1 MRHNA and CDR2 SNTAGT. Trimming took 3 bases from V and 6 from J, leaving 6 bases between them. CDR3 size: 12 residues. In nucleotides, the CDR3 is TGTGCCAGCAGTGATCGGGGCAATGAGCAGTTCTTC. It encodes CASSDRGNEQFF.

The chain couples TRBV5-1 to TRBJ2-2; 10 nucleotides align to TRBD1. With V trimmed by 1 base and J by 5 bases, 5 bases remained unmatched. Germline loops: CDR1 SGHRS, CDR2 YFSETQ. This CDR3 comprises 16 residues. The DNA for the CDR3 is TGCGCCAGCAGCTTGTCCCGGACAGGGGGGACCGGGGAGCTGTTTTTT. It yields the protein CASSLSRTGGTGELFF.

This clone was recorded only once. The V gene is TRBV21-1, the J gene TRBJ1-1. TRBV21-1 is classified as a pseudogene. This CDR3 has 16 amino acids. The CDR3 sequence: CASSKVFSEPYTEAFF. DNA for the CDR3: TGTGCCAGCAGCAAAGTATTCTCCGAGCCGTACACTGAAGCTTTCTTT.

This rearrangement joins TRBV7-6 to TRBJ1-5; D unclear. The V gene's germline CDR1 is SGHVS and CDR2 FNYEAQ. CDR3 length: 15 residues. V was cut by 3 bases and J by 5 bases, with 14 bases left in between. CDR3 residues: CASSFDSSGDQPQHF. The CDR3 coding sequence is TGTGCCAGCAGCTTTGACTCTTCCGGAGATCAGCCCCAGCATTTT.

This chain uses TRBV11-3 with TRBJ2-2, with D maybe TRBD1 (6 bases). CDR1 SGHNT and CDR2 YENEEA come from the germline V gene. V was pared by 5 bases and J by 2 bases, with 12 bases between. The CDR3 loop spans 15 amino acids. CDR3 residues: CASSVRTVNTGELFF. The CDR3 bases are TGTGCCAGCAGCGTTCGGACAGTAAACACCGGGGAGCTGTTTTTT.

The chain joins TRBV6-1 to TRBJ1-1; D not resolved. The CDR3 length is 15 residues. V lost 1 base to trimming and J lost 1 base, with 10 bases between them. The germline CDR1 and CDR2 sequences are MNHNS and SASEGT. CDR3 DNA sequence: TGTGCCAGCAGTGAAGGTCACAGTAAGAACACTGAAGCTTTCTTT. Amino acids: CASSEGHSKNTEAFF.

This chain joins TRBV10-3 and TRBJ2-7; no clear D gene. From germline, CDR1 is ENHRY and CDR2 SYGVKD. V dropped 0 bases and J dropped 4 bases, with 10 bases sitting between them. The CDR3 consists of 14 residues. The CDR3 DNA sequence: TGTGCCATCAGTGAGTCGGGCCCGTATTACGAGCAGTACTTC. Residues: CAISESGPYYEQYF.